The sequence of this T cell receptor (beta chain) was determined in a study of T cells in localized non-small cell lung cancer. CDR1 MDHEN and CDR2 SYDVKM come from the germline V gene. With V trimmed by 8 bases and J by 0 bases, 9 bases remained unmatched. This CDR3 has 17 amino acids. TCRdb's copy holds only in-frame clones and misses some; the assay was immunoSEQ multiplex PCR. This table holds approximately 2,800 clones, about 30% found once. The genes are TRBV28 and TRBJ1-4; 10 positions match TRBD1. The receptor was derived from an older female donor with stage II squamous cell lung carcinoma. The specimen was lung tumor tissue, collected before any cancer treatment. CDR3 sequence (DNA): TGTGCCAGCGGACGACAGGGGGCGCCTGCAACTAATGAAAAACTGTTTTTT. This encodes CASGRQGAPATNEKLFF.